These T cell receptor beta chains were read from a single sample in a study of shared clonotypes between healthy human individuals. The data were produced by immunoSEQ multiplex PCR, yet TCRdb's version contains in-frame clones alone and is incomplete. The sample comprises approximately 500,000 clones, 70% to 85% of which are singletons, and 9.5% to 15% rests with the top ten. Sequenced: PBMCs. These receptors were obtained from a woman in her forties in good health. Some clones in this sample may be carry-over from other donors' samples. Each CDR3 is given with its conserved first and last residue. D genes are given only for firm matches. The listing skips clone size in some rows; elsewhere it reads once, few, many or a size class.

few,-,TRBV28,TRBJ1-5,TGTGCCAGCAGCCCGGGTCTCAATCAGCCCCAGCATTTT,CASSPGLNQPQHF
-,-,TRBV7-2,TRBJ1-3,TGTGCCAGCAGCTTAGCGAGGGCAGACTCTGGAAACACCATATATTTT,CASSLARADSGNTIYF
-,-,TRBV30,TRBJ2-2,TGTGCCTGGAGCGAACGGGGCCCCGGGGAGCTGTTTTTT,CAWSERGPGELFF
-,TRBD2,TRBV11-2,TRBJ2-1,TGTGCCAGCAGCTCGGGACTAGCGCTTGAGCAGTTCTTC,CASSSGLALEQFF
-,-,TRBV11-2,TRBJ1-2,TGTGCCAGCAGCCCTTCGGACCTATCTGGTGGCTACACCTTC,CASSPSDLSGGYTF
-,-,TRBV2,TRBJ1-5,TGTGCCAGCAGCGGGTTCGGCTATCAGCCCCAGCATTTT,CASSGFGYQPQHF
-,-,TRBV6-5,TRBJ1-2,TGTGCCAGCAGTTACGTGGACAGATTATCGGGTGGCTACACCTTC,CASSYVDRLSGGYTF
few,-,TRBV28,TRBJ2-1,TGTGCCAGCGGGACTGACAGGCGGTACAATGAGCAGTTCTTC,CASGTDRRYNEQFF
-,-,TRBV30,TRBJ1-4,TGTGCCTGGAGTGAACGGGGGGCTAATGAAAAACTGTTTTTT,CAWSERGANEKLFF
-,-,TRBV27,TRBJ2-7,TGTGCCAGCAGTTCCCCCGCGACAGGTTGGCCGTGGGAGCAGTACTTC,CASSSPATGWPWEQYF
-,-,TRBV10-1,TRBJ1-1,TGCGCCAGCAGTGAGCGGACACTGAACACTGAAGCTTTCTTT,CASSERTLNTEAFF
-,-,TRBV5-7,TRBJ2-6,TGTGCCAGCAGCCTATGTGAGCGGAGCTCTGGGGCCAACGTCCTGACTTTC,CASSLCERSSGANVLTF
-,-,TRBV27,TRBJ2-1,TGTGCCAGCAGTTTCCAGGGTTTCGGGGCTGCTGAGCAGTTCTTC,CASSFQGFGAAEQFF
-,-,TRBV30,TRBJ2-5,TGTGCCTGGAGTAAGGGGGTCGGAGGAGAGACCCAGTACTTC,CAWSKGVGGETQYF
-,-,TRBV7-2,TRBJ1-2,TGTGCCAGCAGCAAAGCAGGAGGGTCGGACTATGGCTACACCTTC,CASSKAGGSDYGYTF
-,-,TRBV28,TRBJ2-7,TGTGCCAGCAGCCCACCGGGGACAATCTACGAGCAGTACTTC,CASSPPGTIYEQYF
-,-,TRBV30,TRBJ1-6,TGTGCCTGGAAACTCAATTTGGAGAATTCACCCCTCCACTTT,CAWKLNLENSPLHF
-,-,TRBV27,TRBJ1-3,TGTGCCAGCAGTTTGGGAGGGAGCTCTGGAAACACCATATATTTT,CASSLGGSSGNTIYF
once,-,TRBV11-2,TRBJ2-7,TGTGCCAGCAGCTTAGATTTTACCGGGAGCTACGAGCAGTACTTC,CASSLDFTGSYEQYF
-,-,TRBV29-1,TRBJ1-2,TGCAGCGTCTCAGACTATGGCTACACCTTC,CSVSDYGYTF
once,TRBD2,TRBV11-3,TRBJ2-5,TGTGCCAGCAGCGCTAGCGGGGCCCAGACCCAGTACTTC,CASSASGAQTQYF
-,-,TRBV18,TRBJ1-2,TGTGCCAGCTCACCAGGGCTAGGGGTCACCTATGGCTACACCTTC,CASSPGLGVTYGYTF
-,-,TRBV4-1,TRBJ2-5,TGCGCCAGCAGCCGACTCCAGGGGGAGACCCAGTACTTC,CASSRLQGETQYF
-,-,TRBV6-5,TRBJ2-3,TGTGCCAGCAGAACAGGGGGGGTAACGCAGTATTTT,CASRTGGVTQYF
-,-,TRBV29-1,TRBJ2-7,TGCAGCGTTGTACAGAGTGAAAGGCGGTACTTC,CSVVQSERRYF
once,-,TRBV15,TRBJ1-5,TGTGCCACCAGCAGAGACGAGGGAGAGGCTCAGCCCCAGCATTTT,CATSRDEGEAQPQHF
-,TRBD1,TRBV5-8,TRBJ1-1,TGCGCCAGCAGCCAAGATCCTGACAGGGCGAACACTGAAGCTTTCTTT,CASSQDPDRANTEAFF
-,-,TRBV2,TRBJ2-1,TGTGCCAGCGCTGGGGGGCGCACGCATGAGCAGTTCTTC,CASAGGRTHEQFF
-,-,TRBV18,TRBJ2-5,TGTGCCAGCTCACCACGAGGGTACCAAGAGACCCAGTACTTC,CASSPRGYQETQYF
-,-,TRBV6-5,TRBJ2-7,TGTGCCAGCAGTTACTCGGGCAACTACGAGCAGTACTTC,CASSYSGNYEQYF
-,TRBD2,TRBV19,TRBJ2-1,TGTGCCAGCACCGGGACTAGCGGGGGTTACAATGAGCAGTTCTTC,CASTGTSGGYNEQFF
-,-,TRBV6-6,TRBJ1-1,TGTGCCAGCAGTTGGGGAGCTAACACTGAAGCTTTCTTT,CASSWGANTEAFF
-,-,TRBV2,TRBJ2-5,TGTGCCAGCAGTGAAGGGAGTTGGGGAGAGACCCAGTACTTC,CASSEGSWGETQYF
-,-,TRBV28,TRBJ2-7,TGTGCCAGCAGTTTGGCGGGGTACGAGCAGTACTTC,CASSLAGYEQYF
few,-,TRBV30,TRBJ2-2,TGTGCCTGGAGTGTGAAAGGGACCGGGGAGCTGTTTTTT,CAWSVKGTGELFF